The 3 T cell receptor beta chains below were found in one sample sequenced in a study of shared clonotypes between healthy human individuals. The data were produced by immunoSEQ multiplex PCR, yet TCRdb's version contains in-frame clones alone and is incomplete. The sample consists of approximately 980,000 clones, approximately 80% of them appearing once. The sequenced sample consisted of memory CD4+ T cells sorted from blood. Indicated subset: CD45RA-negative fraction. These receptors originate from a man aged 18 to 30 in good health.

This chain links TRBV20-1 with TRBJ2-3; D not certain. Germline V gene sequence: CDR1 DFQATT, CDR2 SNEGSKA (reference sequence). The CDR3 runs to 11 residues. V gave up 3 bases and J gave up 10 bases, with 11 bases separating them. The CDR3 region has the DNA TGCAGTGCTAGTACAGAATTGGCGCAGTATTTT. Residues: CSASTELAQYF.

This clone was seen only a few times. Other DNA sequences within the sample encode an identical CDR3. CDR3 loop: CASSPGTGGLGEQYF. CDR3 nucleotides: TGTGCCAGCTCACCCGGGACAGGGGGTCTTGGAGAGCAGTACTTC. V gene TRBV18 combines with J gene TRBJ2-7; 11 nucleotides agree with TRBD1. The ends lost 3 bases at V and 7 bases at J; junction bases unmatched: 8. CDR1 and CDR2 from the germline V gene are KGHSH and LQKENI. This CDR3 has 15 residues.

This clone showed up just once. V is TRBV5-4 and J is TRBJ2-5, with TRBD2 matching 12 bases. Germline lookup yields CDR1 SGHNT and CDR2 YYREEE (reference sequence). With V trimmed by 3 bases and J by 2 bases, 5 bases remained unmatched. CDR3 size: 16 residues. CDR3 coding DNA: TGTGCCAGCAGCTCCGATGGACTAGCGGGGCAAGAGACCCAGTACTTC. Translation: CASSSDGLAGQETQYF.